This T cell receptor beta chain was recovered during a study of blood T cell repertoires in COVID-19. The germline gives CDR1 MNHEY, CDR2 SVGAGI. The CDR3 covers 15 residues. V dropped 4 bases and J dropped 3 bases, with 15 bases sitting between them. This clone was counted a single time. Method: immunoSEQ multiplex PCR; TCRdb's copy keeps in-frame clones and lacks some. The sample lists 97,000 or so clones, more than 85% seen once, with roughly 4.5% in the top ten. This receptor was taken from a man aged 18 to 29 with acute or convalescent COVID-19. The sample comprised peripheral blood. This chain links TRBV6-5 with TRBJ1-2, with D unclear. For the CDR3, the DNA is TGTGCCAGCAGTTCCTACCCGGAGAAGGACTATGGCTACACCTTC. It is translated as CASSSYPEKDYGYTF.